Listed here are 26 T cell receptor beta chains from one sample, sequenced in a study of shared T cell receptors in the human thymus. The assay was immunoSEQ multiplex PCR, and TCRdb's table has in-frame clones only and misses some. The data contain 450,000 to 650,000 clones, more than 75% of them singletons. These sequences were also reported in another study, on human thymus T cells.

Material: thymocytes. All receptors come from a boy less than two years old with a congenital heart defect.

The chain carries TRBV15 and TRBJ2-7; 9 bases line up with TRBD1. V was clipped by 0 bases and J by 1 base; unmatched bases: 7. Germline V CDR1 and CDR2: LNHNV, YYDKDF (reference sequence). This CDR3 is 17 amino acids long. The CDR3 DNA follows: TGTGCCACCAGCAGAGATAAGGGACAGGGAGTGTCCTACGAGCAGTACTTC. It encodes CATSRDKGQGVSYEQYF.

The rearrangement joins TRBV11-2 to TRBJ1-3, with D unclear. Germline-derived CDR1 and CDR2 are SGHAT and FQNNGV. V lost 2 bases and J 0 bases, leaving 11 bases between the germline ends. The CDR3 runs to 16 residues. For the CDR3, the DNA is TGTGCCAGCAGCTTACCCCCAGGCTACTCTGGAAACACCATATATTTT. Amino acids: CASSLPPGYSGNTIYF.

The chain couples TRBV14 to TRBJ1-3, with no clear D. The V gene's germline CDR1 is SGHDN and CDR2 FVKESK. CDR3 size: 15 residues. Deletions cut 4 bases from V and 3 bases from J, with 13 bases between. CDR3 DNA sequence: TGTGCCAGCAGCCGGGTAACAGAAGGTGGAAACACCATATATTTT. This codes for CASSRVTEGGNTIYF.

The chain recombines TRBV15 with TRBJ1-2, with D perhaps matching TRBD1 (5 bases). This CDR3 is 16 amino acids long. CDR1 is LNHNV and CDR2 is YYDKDF in the germline V gene (reference sequence). The germline V and J ends were trimmed by 5 bases and 4 bases, with 20 bases remaining between them. The CDR3 DNA follows: TGTGCCACCAGCCCTCGGAGGCCTCCGGGGGTCTATGGCTACACCTTC. It yields the protein CATSPRRPPGVYGYTF. Based on the CDR3 plus reference TRBV15 and TRBJ1-2, the full variable domain is DAMVIQNPRYQVTQFGKPVTLSCSQTLNHNVMYWYQQKSSQAPKLLFHYYDKDFNNEADTPDNFQSRRPNTSFCFLDIRSPGLGDTAMYLCATSPRRPPGVYGYTFGSGTRLTVV.

This clone came up a few times. V gene TRBV7-2 combines with J gene TRBJ2-1; a weak D match, TRBD2 (6 bases). The CDR3 runs 19 residues. Trimming left V 5 bases short and J 0 bases short, with 23 bases between. CDR1 and CDR2 (germline): SGHTA, FQGNSA. CDR3 region: CASSPTGTPYPSSYNEQFF. The CDR3 DNA sequence: TGTGCCAGCAGCCCTACCGGGACTCCCTACCCGAGCTCCTACAATGAGCAGTTCTTC.

This clone showed up just a few times. The gene calls are TRBV19 and TRBJ1-3, with D perhaps matching TRBD1 (5 bases). Trimming removed 11 bases from V and 4 bases from J, with 18 bases in between. The V gene's germline CDR1 is LNHDA and CDR2 SQIVND (reference sequence). CDR3 length equals 14 residues. CDR3 DNA: TGTGCCTGCCGGGGGGGATTACAGGGAAACACCATATATTTT. Its protein product is CACRGGLQGNTIYF.

V usage is TRBV27 and J usage is TRBJ1-1; 7 bases fit TRBD1. This CDR3 contains 16 residues. The germline V gene has CDR1 MNHEY and CDR2 SMNVEV (reference sequence). Trimming at V came to 5 bases and at J to 5 bases, leaving 14 bases not matched to a gene. The CDR3 coding sequence is TGTGCCAGCAGTAACTTCGAGTTGACAGGGCCGACTGAAGCTTTCTTT. It translates to CASSNFELTGPTEAFF.

The J gene is TRBJ2-7, the V gene TRBV4-2; tentative D call: TRBD2 (5 bases). Germline lookup yields CDR1 LGHNA and CDR2 YNFKEQ. This CDR3 is built from 18 residues. V was trimmed by 0 bases and J by 3 bases, leaving 21 bases between them. CDR3 in amino acids: CASSQEFTSSVVGYEQYF. The CDR3 DNA follows: TGTGCCAGCAGCCAAGAGTTTACTAGTTCGGTAGTAGGCTACGAGCAGTACTTC.

The V gene is TRBV2, the J gene TRBJ2-7; 8 nucleotides agree with TRBD2. CDR1 and CDR2 from the germline V gene are SNHLY and FYNNEI. The length of the CDR3 is 16 residues. With 1 base clipped from V and 4 bases from J, the junction kept 9 bases outside the gene matches. The CDR3 loop reads CASSEGLAGRAYEQYF. The CDR3 DNA is TGTGCCAGCAGTGAAGGTCTAGCGGGCCGCGCGTACGAGCAGTACTTC.

The chain has TRBV5-1 and TRBJ2-7, with D unresolved. CDR3 size: 14 residues. CDR1 is SGHRS and CDR2 is YFSETQ in the germline V gene. The ends were cut back, 1 base at V and 7 bases at J, with 15 bases in the middle. The CDR3 sequence: CASSLNSVLEEQYF. The CDR3 DNA sequence: TGCGCCAGCAGCTTGAATTCAGTTTTGGAGGAGCAGTACTTC.

The chain combines TRBV21-1 with TRBJ2-7; the listed D gene, TRBD1, was not tested against the DNA. TRBV21-1 is a known pseudogene. This CDR3 contains 13 residues. CDR3 sequence reads: CASRDRTFYEQYF. For the CDR3, the DNA is TGTGCCAGCCGGGACAGGACCTTCTACGAGCAGTACTTC.

The chain uses TRBV25-1 and TRBJ1-3; D is perhaps TRBD1 (6 bases). The CDR3 is 15 amino acids. The V gene's germline CDR1 is MGHDK and CDR2 SYGVNS. The V gene lost 6 bases and the J gene lost 0 bases, with 12 bases spanning the gap. In nucleotides, the CDR3 is TGTGCCAGCAGGGACAGCGTAAACTCTGGAAACACCATATATTTT. It codes for CASRDSVNSGNTIYF.

A single count supports this clone. The rearrangement uses TRBV28 and TRBJ1-4; TRBD1 agrees at 8 bases. This CDR3 spans 13 amino acids. With V trimmed by 11 bases and J by 5 bases, 7 bases remained unmatched. The germline gives CDR1 MDHEN, CDR2 SYDVKM. The CDR3 here is CAVRDRLNEKLFF. For the CDR3, the DNA is TGTGCCGTCCGGGACAGGTTAAATGAAAAACTGTTTTTT.

The chain has TRBV5-1 and TRBJ1-5; no clear D gene. Germline assignment: CDR1 SGHRS and CDR2 YFSETQ. V shed 4 bases and J shed 0 bases, with 8 bases lying between them. The CDR3 is made up of 14 amino acids. CDR3 nucleotides: TGCGCCAGCAGCCCATGGAGTAGCAATCAGCCCCAGCATTTT. It translates to CASSPWSSNQPQHF.

The rearrangement links TRBV11-1 to TRBJ1-4, with D unresolved. CDR1 is SGHAT and CDR2 is FQDESV in the germline V gene (reference sequence). V lost 5 bases and J 3 bases, leaving 13 bases between the germline ends. This CDR3 has 15 amino acids. The CDR3 DNA follows: TGTGCCAGCAGCCCCCACGCGGTCTCTAATGAAAAACTGTTTTTT. It codes for CASSPHAVSNEKLFF.

Here the CDR3 reads CASSWRQGSSYEQYF. CDR3 DNA: TGTGCCAGCAGCTGGCGCCAGGGGAGCTCCTACGAGCAGTACTTC. J is TRBJ2-7 and V is TRBV11-2; possibly TRBD1 for D (6 bases). The CDR3 extends over 15 amino acids. Between the trimmed V and J ends, which lost 4 bases and 0 bases, there was a span of 13 bases. Germline V gene data show CDR1 as SGHAT and CDR2 as FQNNGV.

This sequence joins TRBV7-2 and TRBJ2-7; 11 bases line up with TRBD2. There are 16 residues in the CDR3. Germline V CDR1 and CDR2: SGHTA, FQGNSA. V trimming: 1 base; J trimming: 3 bases; junction bases outside the gene matches: 5. CDR3 sequence: CASSLGKTSGVYEQYF. CDR3 nucleotide sequence: TGTGCCAGCAGCTTAGGGAAGACTAGCGGGGTCTACGAGCAGTACTTC.

This clone appeared a few times. V usage is TRBV6-1 and J usage is TRBJ1-2; 9 bases line up with TRBD1. The CDR3 covers 14 residues. Germline V gives CDR1 MNHNS, CDR2 SASEGT. Trimming removed 6 bases from V and 6 bases from J; junction bases left unmatched: 8. Here the CDR3 reads CASSHRDRENGYTF. The DNA of the CDR3 is TGTGCCAGCAGCCACCGGGACAGGGAGAATGGCTACACCTTC.

This chain uses TRBV6-6 with TRBJ1-5; the match to TRBD1 covers 8 bases. The length of the CDR3 is 13 residues. Germline lookup yields CDR1 MNHNY and CDR2 SVGAGI (reference sequence). Trimming cost V 6 bases and J 6 bases; bases outside gene matches: 4. The CDR3 is CASSHRGGQPQHF. CDR3 DNA sequence: TGTGCCAGCAGCCACAGGGGGGGTCAGCCCCAGCATTTT.

The chain is built from TRBV29-1 and TRBJ2-5; 13 nucleotides align to TRBD2. From germline, CDR1 is SQVTM and CDR2 ANQGSEA. The V gene end was trimmed by 8 bases and the J gene end by 4 bases; junction bases not matched to a gene: 4. The CDR3 length is 13 residues. As DNA, the CDR3 is TGCAGCTTAAGGACTAGCGGGAGAGAGACCCAGTACTTC. It translates to CSLRTSGRETQYF.

This chain links TRBV19 with TRBJ2-1; 11 bases match TRBD2. Germline V lookup: CDR1 LNHDA, CDR2 SQIVND (reference sequence). V lost 0 bases, J lost 0 bases, and 4 bases stayed unmatched. The length of the CDR3 is 18 residues. DNA for the CDR3: TGTGCCAGTAGTATAGAGACTAGCGGGACCCGCTCCTACAATGAGCAGTTCTTC. Translation gives CASSIETSGTRSYNEQFF.

The chain combines TRBV5-1 with TRBJ2-3; TRBD2 matches at 15 bases. The CDR3 covers 17 residues. Germline CDR1 SGHRS, CDR2 YFSETQ. The V gene end was trimmed by 4 bases and the J gene end by 3 bases; junction bases not matched to a gene: 6. CDR3 sequence (DNA): TGCGCCAGCAGCCCGAGGACTAGCGGGAGGGCAACAGATACGCAGTATTTT. It yields the protein CASSPRTSGRATDTQYF. Supplemented by reference TRBV5-1 and TRBJ2-3, the full variable domain reads KAGVTQTPRYLIKTRGQQVTLSCSPISGHRSVSWYQQTPGQGLQFLFEYFSETQRNKGNFPGRFSGRQFSNSRSEMNVSTLELGDSALYLCASSPRTSGRATDTQYFGPGTRLTVL.

Here the CDR3 DNA reads TGTGCCACCAGCAGAGTATGGCAGGGGATCACCGGGGAGCTGTTTTTT. It encodes CATSRVWQGITGELFF. This chain connects TRBV15 to TRBJ2-2; TRBD1 is a possible D gene (6 bases). The CDR3 has 16 residues. Germline lookup yields CDR1 LNHNV and CDR2 YYDKDF (reference sequence). Trimming stripped 1 base from V and 4 bases from J, with 13 bases between.

J is TRBJ2-1 and V is TRBV21-1; no check of the table's D call, TRBD2, against the DNA was made. TRBV21-1 is deemed a pseudogene. CDR3 length equals 15 residues. The CDR3 DNA sequence: TGTGCCAGCAGCAAACATGAGGGAGCCTACAATGAGCAGTTCTTC. This translates into CASSKHEGAYNEQFF.

CDR3 sequence (DNA): TGTGCCAGCAGCTTAAGAACAGGAACCTACGAGCAGTACTTC. It yields the protein CASSLRTGTYEQYF. V and J are TRBV7-2 and TRBJ2-7, with D possibly TRBD1 on 5 matching bases. The germline gives CDR1 SGHTA, CDR2 FQGNSA. The CDR3 consists of 14 residues. The V gene lost 2 bases and the J gene lost 2 bases, with 10 bases spanning the gap.

The chain carries TRBV5-6 and TRBJ2-6; weak D call: TRBD1 (6 bases). V was shortened by 3 bases and J by 0 bases, with 16 bases between the two germline ends. The CDR3 is made up of 18 amino acids. Germline V gene data show CDR1 as SGHDT and CDR2 as YYEEEE. In nucleotides, the CDR3 is TGTGCCAGCAGCTGGGCTGACAGGTCTCACTCTGGGGCCAACGTCCTGACTTTC. Encoded protein: CASSWADRSHSGANVLTF.